These 8 T cell receptor beta chains came from one sample sequenced in a study of blood T cell repertoires in COVID-19. TCRdb keeps only in-frame clones here, not all; method: immunoSEQ multiplex PCR. The table records approximately 6,400 clones, about 88% of them present only once. Sequencing used peripheral blood. Receptors were obtained from a human donor in a cohort sampled during active COVID-19.

The sample holds one count of this clone. The chain joins TRBV11-2 to TRBJ2-2, with 11 bases aligning to TRBD1. CDR1 and CDR2 from the germline V gene are SGHAT and FQNNGV. The length of the CDR3 is 16 residues. V shed 5 bases, J shed 6 bases, and the junction held 8 bases outside the gene matches. CDR3 DNA sequence: TGTGCCAGCAGCCATCCCGGGACAGGGGGTTCCGGGGAGCTGTTTTTT. Residues: CASSHPGTGGSGELFF.

The gene calls are TRBV5-1 and TRBJ2-1; 9 nucleotides align to TRBD1. V lost 4 bases, J lost 5 bases, and 4 bases stayed unmatched. From germline, CDR1 is SGHRS and CDR2 YFSETQ. The CDR3 has 14 residues. CDR3: CASSKGQGDNEQFF. CDR3 DNA sequence: TGCGCCAGCAGCAAGGGACAGGGAGACAATGAGCAGTTCTTC.

The CDR3: CASSPRPKTDTGELFF. The CDR3 DNA follows: TGCGCCAGCAGCCCGCGGCCAAAAACCGACACCGGGGAGCTGTTTTTT. V usage is TRBV5-1 and J usage is TRBJ2-2; no definite D call. Per the germline V gene, CDR1 is SGHRS and CDR2 is YFSETQ. Trimming stripped 4 bases from V and 3 bases from J, with 16 bases between. The CDR3 contains 16 residues.

The chain joins TRBV20-1 to TRBJ2-3; no clear D. V was shortened by 5 bases and J by 12 bases, with 15 bases between the two germline ends. The germline gives CDR1 DFQATT, CDR2 SNEGSKA (reference sequence). This CDR3 is 11 amino acids long. The CDR3 is CSAPNGDRQYF. The CDR3 nucleotides read TGCAGTGCTCCGAATGGAGACCGCCAGTATTTT.

The chain couples TRBV27 to TRBJ1-3; 7 bases map to TRBD1. V was pared by 8 bases and J by 2 bases, with 9 bases of the junction left unmatched. The CDR3 spans 15 residues. CDR1 is MNHEY, CDR2 SMNVEV, per germline (reference sequence). The CDR3 bases are TGTGCCAGCCGACCCCGCCAGGGGGCTGGAAACACCATATATTTT. Protein product: CASRPRQGAGNTIYF.

CDR3 sequence: CASSLRAGSSYEQYF. The CDR3 DNA sequence: TGTGCCAGTAGCCTGCGGGCGGGTAGCTCCTACGAGCAGTACTTC. V is TRBV19 and J is TRBJ2-7; possible D gene TRBD2, 5 bases. V was cut by 6 bases and J by 0 bases, with 15 bases left in between. This CDR3 is built from 15 residues. The germline V gene encodes CDR1 LNHDA and CDR2 SQIVND (reference sequence). Looking up the rest from reference TRBV19 and TRBJ2-7 gives the full variable domain: DGGITQSPKYLFRKEGQNVTLSCEQNLNHDAMYWYRQDPGQGLRLIYYSQIVNDFQKGDIAEGYSVSREKKESFPLTVTSAQKNPTAFYLCASSLRAGSSYEQYFGPGTRLTVT.

The rearrangement links TRBV12-3 or TRBV12-4 to TRBJ1-1, with D possibly TRBD1 on 5 matching bases. The V gene lost 7 bases and the J gene lost 2 bases, with 11 bases spanning the gap. The CDR3 runs to 13 residues. The CDR3 sequence is CASIQDKNTEAFF. CDR3 coding DNA: TGTGCCAGCATTCAGGACAAAAACACTGAAGCTTTCTTT.

This clone is labeled as medium-sized. This chain uses TRBV9 with TRBJ2-1, with a possible D match to TRBD2 (6 bases). V lost 4 bases to trimming and J lost 10 bases, with 15 bases between them. This CDR3 spans 13 amino acids. The germline gives CDR1 SGDLS, CDR2 YYNGEE. CDR3 coding DNA: TGTGCCAGCAGCCCAAGTAGCGGCAACGAGCAGTTCTTC. It specifies CASSPSSGNEQFF.